The TCR beta chain under discussion was sequenced for a study of blood T cell repertoires in COVID-19. Sequencing was performed with immunoSEQ multiplex PCR; in TCRdb, only in-frame clones are kept and a portion is missing. The data show roughly 100,000 clones, over 75% seen once. Germline V gene data show CDR1 as SGHVS and CDR2 as FNYEAQ. Trimming removed 7 bases from V and 5 bases from J, with 15 bases in between. The CDR3 extends over 13 amino acids. This chain links TRBV7-6 with TRBJ2-7; possibly TRBD1 for D (5 bases). The receptor comes from a human donor in a cohort sampled during active COVID-19. Material: peripheral blood. CDR3 amino acids: CASNRLGANEQYF. The CDR3 DNA follows: TGTGCCAGCAATCGTCTAGGGGCGAACGAGCAGTACTTC.